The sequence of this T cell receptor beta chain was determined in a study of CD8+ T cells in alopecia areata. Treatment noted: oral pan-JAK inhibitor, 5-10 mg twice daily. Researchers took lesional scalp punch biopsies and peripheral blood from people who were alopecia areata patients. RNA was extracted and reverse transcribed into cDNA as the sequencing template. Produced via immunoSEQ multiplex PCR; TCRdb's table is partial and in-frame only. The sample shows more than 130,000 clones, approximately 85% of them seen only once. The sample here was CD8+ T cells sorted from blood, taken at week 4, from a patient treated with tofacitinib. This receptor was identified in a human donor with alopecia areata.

CDR3 region: CASSQEGAGGNYGYTF. The CDR3 DNA sequence: TGTGCCAGCAGCCAAGAGGGGGCGGGAGGGAACTATGGCTACACCTTC. J is TRBJ1-2 and V is TRBV4-2, with TRBD1 as a possible D gene (6 bases). Germline values: CDR1 LGHNA, CDR2 YNFKEQ. There are 16 residues in the CDR3. The V and J ends lost 0 bases and 2 bases respectively, with 13 bases between them.